The present entry profiles one T cell receptor (beta chain) with its context. The entry originates in a study of blood T cell repertoires in COVID-19. Study-level information: Acute and convalescent COVID-19 specimens originated in the United States, Italy and Spain. From T cells, B-cell-depleted T cells, or PBMCs came the material, which was cDNA or gDNA.

The CDR3 has 16 residues. V shed 3 bases, J shed 2 bases, and the junction held 10 bases outside the gene matches. The germline CDR1 and CDR2 sequences are DFQATT and SNEGSKA (reference sequence). Authors' methods: Estimated nucleated cell counts came from reference gene primer amplification. The protocol was immunoSEQ multiplex PCR, while the TCRdb copy is restricted to in-frame clones and leaves out a portion. That table supplies the V and J calls and clone size; D and trimming were determined from the DNA. The data hold 33,000 or so clones, with 90% observed a single time. V and J are TRBV20-1 and TRBJ1-1, with TRBD1 identical over 9 bases. The sample consisted of peripheral blood. The sequence was collected from a man in his 70s with active or convalescent COVID-19. This CDR3 reads CSASRAGTGLNTEAFF. The CDR3 DNA follows: TGCAGTGCTAGTAGAGCCGGGACAGGGCTCAACACTGAAGCTTTCTTT.